The sequence of this T cell receptor (beta chain) was determined in a study of regulatory T cells in long-lasting Graves disease. Combining iRepertoire HTBI primers with Arm-PCR of CDR3 regions, the authors built TCR beta libraries. TCRdb passed the multiplex PCR reads through MiXCR, listing each CDR3 protein once. The table has 200,000 to 250,000 distinct CDR3 sequences, roughly 19% seen once; the top ten hold approximately 12%. With regard to this clonotype: One junction end disagrees with the germline gene, perhaps due to a read error.

Noted time point: newly diagnosed GD, antithyroid drugs for less than 3 months. Extracted RNA from PBMCs served as the source of the TCR library. The germline V gene encodes CDR1 MDHEN and CDR2 SYDVKM. CDR3 length: 15 amino acids. The sample also formed part of further work on T cells in Graves' hyperthyroidism and ophthalmopathy. From that study: For ophthalmopathy, model prediction preceded onset by a median approximately 6 months.

The sequence came from a woman between 25 and 40 years old with Graves disease. The specimen was peripheral blood mononuclear cells (PBMCs), collected at new diagnosis, from a patient treated with antithyroid drugs. The chain combines TRBV28 with TRBJ2-7, with D unclear. CDR3 loop: CASSFGCELPYEQCF. The CDR3 coding sequence is TGTGCCAGCAGTTTTGGGTGCGAACTCCCCTACGAGCAGTGCTTC.